This T cell receptor beta chain stems from a study of cytomegalovirus exposure and HLA in healthy donors. The PCR had 60 Vbeta and 13 Jbeta primers. Profiled with immunoSEQ multiplex PCR; TCRdb holds only in-frame clones, not every one. This table has 120,000 to 150,000 clones, 60% to 80% appearing once. Germline values: CDR1 SGHNT, CDR2 YYREEE (reference sequence). Germline trimming cut 0 bases from V and 5 bases from J; bases unmatched to any gene: 6. CDR3 length: 15 amino acids. The sequence derives from a female donor in good health and CMV-seronegative. The V gene is TRBV5-4, the J gene TRBJ2-5; 8 bases align to TRBD1. What was sequenced was PBMCs. The CDR3 reads CASSLVQGAGETQYF. As DNA, the CDR3 is TGTGCCAGCAGCTTGGTGCAGGGGGCAGGGGAGACCCAGTACTTC.